This T cell receptor (beta chain) came from a study of blood T cells in healthy people across ages. V lost 0 bases and J 0 bases, leaving 8 bases between the germline ends. The germline gives CDR1 SGHRS, CDR2 YFSETQ. The CDR3 extends over 15 amino acids. Sample-barcoded 5' priming and a J-beta primer mix drove a second PCR of 7 to 11 cycles. TCRdb passed the 5' RACE reads through MiXCR, listing each CDR3 protein once. The data contain around 870,000 distinct CDR3 sequences, around 28% of them singletons. Sequencing used blood. The receptor's source is a woman of 80 years or more in good health. The V call is TRBV5-1, the J call TRBJ2-3; perhaps TRBD1 as D (6 bases). CDR3 nucleotide sequence: TGCGCCAGCAGCTTGGAGGGACAAAGCACAGATACGCAGTATTTT. This encodes CASSLEGQSTDTQYF.